The clone carrying this T cell receptor (beta chain) showed up just once. No antigen is known for it. The sample originates from a study of cytomegalovirus exposure and HLA in healthy donors. The CDR3 covers 15 residues. Trimming removed 6 bases from V and 4 bases from J; junction bases left unmatched: 9. Germline V gives CDR1 MDHEN, CDR2 SYDVKM. Study-level results: It was reported that TCR beta sequences correctly inferred the HLA-A and HLA-B alleles for most subjects.

60 Vbeta and 13 Jbeta primers were used in PCR. Some clones are missing from TCRdb's copy, which holds only in-frame ones; the method was immunoSEQ multiplex PCR. The table includes some 150,000 clones, about 85% detected once. This clonotype originated in a woman aged 18-29 years in good health and CMV-seronegative. The chain employs TRBV28 and TRBJ2-3; TRBD2 aligns across 8 bases. Sequenced sample: PBMCs. The chain's CDR3 is CASSPPRGGADTQYF. CDR3 nucleotides: TGTGCCAGCAGCCCCCCCCGGGGGGGGGCAGATACGCAGTATTTT.